This T cell receptor (beta chain) was obtained from a study of T cell repertoires in cytomegalovirus infection. Per germline, CDR1 MGHDK and CDR2 SYGVNS. This CDR3 is 15 amino acids long. Between the trimmed V and J ends, which lost 1 base and 1 base, there was a span of 10 bases. TCRdb re-derived calls from the reads in MiXCR, one entry per CDR3 protein. The sample records some 440,000 distinct CDR3 sequences, approximately 30% being singletons. The chain combines TRBV25-1 with TRBJ1-1; no clear D gene. This TCR was recovered from a human donor in good health (CMV status not recorded). Some clones in this sample may be carry-over from other donors' samples. The sample comprised PBMCs. The CDR3 region has the DNA TGTGCCAGCAGTGAATGGGATCTTTCGAACACTGAAGCTTTCTTT. The encoded protein is CASSEWDLSNTEAFF.